This TCR beta chain was observed in a study of shared clonotypes between healthy human individuals. General study points: Several donors held 4.5% to 5% of naive CD4 clonotypes in common. Researchers found naive subsets generally carried larger estimated richness than memory subsets. Sequencing depth was expected to influence donor clonotype sharing.

The assay was carried out at the deep level. Profiling relied on immunoSEQ multiplex PCR, and the TCRdb table lists in-frame clones only, not all of them. The sample lists over a million clones; 95% to 99% were seen once. V shed 2 bases and J shed 6 bases, with 16 bases lying between them. The germline V gene encodes CDR1 LNHDA and CDR2 SQIVND (reference sequence). The CDR3 loop spans 15 amino acids. Concerning this clone itself: Its target is unknown.

The TCR was taken from a young man in good health. Sequencing was carried out using naive CD4+ T cells sorted from blood. This sample's subset: CD45RA+ positively selected. This sequence joins TRBV19 and TRBJ1-1; no clear D gene. CDR3 sequence: CASSILGTPDAEAFF. The CDR3 nucleotides read TGTGCCAGTAGTATACTTGGCACCCCGGACGCTGAAGCTTTCTTT.